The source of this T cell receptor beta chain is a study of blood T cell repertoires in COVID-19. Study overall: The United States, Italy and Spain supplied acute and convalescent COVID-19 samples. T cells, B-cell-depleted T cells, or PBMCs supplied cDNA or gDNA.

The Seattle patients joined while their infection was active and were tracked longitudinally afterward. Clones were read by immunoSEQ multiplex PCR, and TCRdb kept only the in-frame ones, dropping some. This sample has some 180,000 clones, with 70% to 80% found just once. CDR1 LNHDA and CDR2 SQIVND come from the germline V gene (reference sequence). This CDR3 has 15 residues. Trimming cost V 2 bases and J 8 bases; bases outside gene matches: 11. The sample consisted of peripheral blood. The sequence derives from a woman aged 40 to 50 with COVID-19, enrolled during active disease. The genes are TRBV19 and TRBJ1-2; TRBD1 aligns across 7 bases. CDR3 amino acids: CASSIPRQGLKGYTF. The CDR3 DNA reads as TGTGCCAGTAGTATACCCCGACAGGGATTGAAGGGCTACACCTTC.